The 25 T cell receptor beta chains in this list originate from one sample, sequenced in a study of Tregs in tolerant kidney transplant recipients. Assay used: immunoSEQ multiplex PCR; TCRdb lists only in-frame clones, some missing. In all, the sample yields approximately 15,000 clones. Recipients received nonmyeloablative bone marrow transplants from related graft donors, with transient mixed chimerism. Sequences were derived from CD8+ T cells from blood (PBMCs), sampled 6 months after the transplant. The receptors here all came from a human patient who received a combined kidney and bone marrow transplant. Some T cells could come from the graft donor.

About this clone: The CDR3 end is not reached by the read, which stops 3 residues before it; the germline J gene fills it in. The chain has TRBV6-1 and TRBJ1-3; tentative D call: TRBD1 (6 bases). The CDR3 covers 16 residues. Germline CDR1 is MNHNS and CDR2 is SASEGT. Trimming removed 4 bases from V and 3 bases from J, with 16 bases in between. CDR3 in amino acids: CASSVQGPPLGNTIYF. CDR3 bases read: TGTGCCAGCAGTGTACAGGGCCCCCCCCTTGGAAACACC.

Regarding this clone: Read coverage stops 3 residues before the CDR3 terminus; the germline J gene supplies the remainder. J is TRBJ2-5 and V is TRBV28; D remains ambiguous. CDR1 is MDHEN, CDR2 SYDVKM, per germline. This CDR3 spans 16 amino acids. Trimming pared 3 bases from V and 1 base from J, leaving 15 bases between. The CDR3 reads CASSFMSIGFQETQYF. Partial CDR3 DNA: TGTGCCAGCAGTTTTATGTCCATAGGGTTCCAAGAGACC.

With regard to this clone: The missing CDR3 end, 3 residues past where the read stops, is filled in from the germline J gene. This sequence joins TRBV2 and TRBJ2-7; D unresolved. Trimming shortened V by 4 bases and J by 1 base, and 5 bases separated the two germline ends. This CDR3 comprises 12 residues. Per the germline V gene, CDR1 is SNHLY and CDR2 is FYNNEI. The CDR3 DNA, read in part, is TGTGCCAGCAGTGCGCAGTCCTACGAG. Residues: CASSAQSYE. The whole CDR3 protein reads CASSAQSYEQYF.

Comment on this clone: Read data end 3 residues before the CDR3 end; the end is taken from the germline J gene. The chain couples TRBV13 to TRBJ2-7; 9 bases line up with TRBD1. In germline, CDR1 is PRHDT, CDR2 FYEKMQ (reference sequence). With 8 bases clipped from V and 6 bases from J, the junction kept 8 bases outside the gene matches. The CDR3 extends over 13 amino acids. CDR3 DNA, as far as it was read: TGTGCCAGCTCCGGGACAGGGAATGGCGAG. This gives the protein CASSGTGNGE. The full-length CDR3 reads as CASSGTGNGEQYF.

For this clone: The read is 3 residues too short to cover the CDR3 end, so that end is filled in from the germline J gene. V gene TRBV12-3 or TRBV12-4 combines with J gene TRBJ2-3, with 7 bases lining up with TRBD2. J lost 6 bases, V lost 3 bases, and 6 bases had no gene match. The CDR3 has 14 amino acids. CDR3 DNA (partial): TGTGCCAGCAGTTTTAGCAGGGAGGGGGATACG. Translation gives CASSFSREGDT. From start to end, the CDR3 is CASSFSREGDTQYF.

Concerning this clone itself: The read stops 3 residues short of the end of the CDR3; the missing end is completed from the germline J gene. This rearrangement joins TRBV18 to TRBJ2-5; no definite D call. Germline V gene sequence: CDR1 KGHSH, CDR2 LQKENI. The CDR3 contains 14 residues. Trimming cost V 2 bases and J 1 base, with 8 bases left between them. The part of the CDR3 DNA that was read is TGTGCCAGCTCACCAGTTGGCAGCCAAGAGACC. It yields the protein CASSPVGSQET. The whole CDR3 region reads CASSPVGSQETQYF.

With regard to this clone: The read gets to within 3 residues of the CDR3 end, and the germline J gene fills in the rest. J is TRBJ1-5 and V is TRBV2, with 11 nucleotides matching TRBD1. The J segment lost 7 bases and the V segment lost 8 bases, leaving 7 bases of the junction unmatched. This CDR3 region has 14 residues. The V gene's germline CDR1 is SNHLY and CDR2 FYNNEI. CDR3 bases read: TGTGCCAGCGTTGGACAGGGGGCTGGACAGCCC. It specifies CASVGQGAGQP. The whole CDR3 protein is CASVGQGAGQPQHF. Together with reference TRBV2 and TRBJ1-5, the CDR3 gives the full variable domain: EPEVTQTPSHQVTQMGQEVILRCVPISNHLYFYWYRQILGQKVEFLVSFYNNEISEKSEIFDDQFSVERPDGSNFTLKIRSTKLEDSAMYFCASVGQGAGQPQHFGDGTRLSIL.

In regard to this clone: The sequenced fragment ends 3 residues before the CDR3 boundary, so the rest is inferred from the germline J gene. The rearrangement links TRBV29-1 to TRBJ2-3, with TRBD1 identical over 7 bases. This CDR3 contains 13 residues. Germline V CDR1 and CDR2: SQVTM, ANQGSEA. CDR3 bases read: TGCAGCGCCTCACAGGGGATCAGGGAGACG. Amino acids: CSASQGIRET. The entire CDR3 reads CSASQGIRETQYF.

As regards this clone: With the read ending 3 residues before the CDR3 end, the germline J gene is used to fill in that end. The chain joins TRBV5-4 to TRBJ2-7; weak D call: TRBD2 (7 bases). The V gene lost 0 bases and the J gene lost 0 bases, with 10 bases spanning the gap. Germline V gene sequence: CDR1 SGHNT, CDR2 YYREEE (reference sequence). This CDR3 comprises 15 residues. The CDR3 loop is CASSLGGGLSYEQYF. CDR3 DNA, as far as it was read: TGTGCCAGCAGCTTGGGCGGGGGCCTCTCCTACGAG.

Incomplete CDR3 DNA: TGTGCCAGCAAGGCAGGGGATTTGGAGACC. Translated: CASKAGDLET. The full CDR3 protein reads CASKAGDLETQYF. The V and J genes are TRBV7-9 and TRBJ2-5; perhaps TRBD1 as D (6 bases). The observed sequence ends 3 residues before the CDR3 terminus, with the missing tail filled in from the germline J gene. Germline V gene lookup returns CDR1 SEHNR and CDR2 FQNEAQ (reference sequence). V was pared by 7 bases and J by 5 bases, with 14 bases between. The CDR3 extends over 13 amino acids.

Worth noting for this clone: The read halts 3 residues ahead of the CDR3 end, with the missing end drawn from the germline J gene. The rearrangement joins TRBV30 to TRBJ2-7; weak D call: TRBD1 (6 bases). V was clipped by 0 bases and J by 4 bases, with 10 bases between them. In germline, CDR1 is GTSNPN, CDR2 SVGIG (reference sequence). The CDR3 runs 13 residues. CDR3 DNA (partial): TGTGCCTGGAGTGTATCGCAGGGGTACGAG. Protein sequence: CAWSVSQGYE. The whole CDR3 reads CAWSVSQGYEQYF.

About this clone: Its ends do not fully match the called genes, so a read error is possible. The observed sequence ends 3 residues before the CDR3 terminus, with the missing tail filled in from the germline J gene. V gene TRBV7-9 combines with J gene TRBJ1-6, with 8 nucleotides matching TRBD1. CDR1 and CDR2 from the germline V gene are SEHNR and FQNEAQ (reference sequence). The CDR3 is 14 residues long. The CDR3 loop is CASRLDRGYSPLHF. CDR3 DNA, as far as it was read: TGTGCCAGCAGATTAGACAGGGGTTATTCACCC.

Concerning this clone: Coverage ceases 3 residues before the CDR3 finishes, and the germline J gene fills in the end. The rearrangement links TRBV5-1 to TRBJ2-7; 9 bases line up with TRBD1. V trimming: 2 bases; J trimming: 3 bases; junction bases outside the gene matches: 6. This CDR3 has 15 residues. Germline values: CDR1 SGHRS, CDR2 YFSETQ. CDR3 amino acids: CASSLTGTGNYEQYF. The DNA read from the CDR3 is TGCGCCAGCAGCTTAACCGGGACAGGGAACTACGAG.

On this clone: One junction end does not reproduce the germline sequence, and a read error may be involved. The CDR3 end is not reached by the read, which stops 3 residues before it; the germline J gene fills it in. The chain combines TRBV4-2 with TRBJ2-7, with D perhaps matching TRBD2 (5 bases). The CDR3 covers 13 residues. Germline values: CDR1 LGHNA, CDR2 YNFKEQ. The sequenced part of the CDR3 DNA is TGCGCCAGCAGCCAAGGACTCCCTTACGAG. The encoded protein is CASSQGLPYE. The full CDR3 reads CASSQGLPYEQYF.

The part of the CDR3 DNA that was read is TGTGCCAGCAGTTACTCGATACTAGCGGGAGCCTACGAG. Encoded protein: CASSYSILAGAYE. The whole CDR3 is CASSYSILAGAYEQYF. The rearrangement joins TRBV6-2 or TRBV6-3 to TRBJ2-7; 11 bases match TRBD2. The CDR3 end lies 3 residues beyond the end of the read and is filled in from the germline J gene. The CDR3 runs to 16 residues. Per germline, CDR1 MNHEY and CDR2 SVGEGT. Losses at the gene ends were 0 bases for V and 2 bases for J; bases not matched to a gene: 3.

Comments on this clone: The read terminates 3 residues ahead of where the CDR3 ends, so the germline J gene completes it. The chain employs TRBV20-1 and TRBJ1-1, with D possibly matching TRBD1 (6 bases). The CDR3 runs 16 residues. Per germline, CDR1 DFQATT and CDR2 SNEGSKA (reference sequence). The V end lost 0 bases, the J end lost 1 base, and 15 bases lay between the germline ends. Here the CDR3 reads CSARDITRGGNTEAFF. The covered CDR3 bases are TGCAGTGCTAGAGATATTACGAGGGGGGGGAACACTGAA.

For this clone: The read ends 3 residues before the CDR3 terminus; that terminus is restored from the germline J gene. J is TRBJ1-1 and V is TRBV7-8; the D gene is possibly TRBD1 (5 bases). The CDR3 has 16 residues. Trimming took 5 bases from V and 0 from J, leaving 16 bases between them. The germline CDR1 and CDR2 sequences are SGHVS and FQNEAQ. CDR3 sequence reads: CASSKGSILLNTEAFF. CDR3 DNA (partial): TGTGCCAGCAGCAAGGGGTCCATACTCCTGAACACTGAA.

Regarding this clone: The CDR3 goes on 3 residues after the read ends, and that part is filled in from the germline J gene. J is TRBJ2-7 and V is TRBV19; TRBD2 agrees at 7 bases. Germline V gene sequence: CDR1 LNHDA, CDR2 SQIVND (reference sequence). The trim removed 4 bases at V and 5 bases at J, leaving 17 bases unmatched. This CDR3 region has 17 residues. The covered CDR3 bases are TGTGCCAGTAGTACCGGCCGGCGGGAGCAAGGTGGCGACGAG. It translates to CASSTGRREQGGDE. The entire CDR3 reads CASSTGRREQGGDEQYF.

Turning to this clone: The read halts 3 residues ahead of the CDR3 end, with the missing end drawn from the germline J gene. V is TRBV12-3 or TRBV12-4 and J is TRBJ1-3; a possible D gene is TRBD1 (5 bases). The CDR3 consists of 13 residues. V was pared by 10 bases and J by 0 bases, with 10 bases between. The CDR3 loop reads CATRQISGNTIYF. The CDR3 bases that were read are TGTGCCACCCGACAGATCTCTGGAAACACC.

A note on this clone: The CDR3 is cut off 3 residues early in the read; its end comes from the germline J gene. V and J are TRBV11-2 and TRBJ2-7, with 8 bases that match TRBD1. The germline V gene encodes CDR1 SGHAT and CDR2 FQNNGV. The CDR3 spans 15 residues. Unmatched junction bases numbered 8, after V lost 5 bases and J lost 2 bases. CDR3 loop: CASSPRQGLTYEQYF. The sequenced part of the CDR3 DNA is TGTGCCAGCAGCCCGAGACAGGGGCTAACCTACGAG.

CDR3 sequence: CASSLARSYEQYF. CDR3 DNA, as far as it was read: TGTGCCAGCAGCTTAGCGCGTTCCTACGAG. The chain has TRBV13 and TRBJ2-7; no definite D call. Read coverage stops 3 residues before the CDR3 terminus; the germline J gene supplies the remainder. V was pared by 1 base and J by 1 base, with 5 bases between. There are 13 residues in the CDR3. Germline V CDR1 and CDR2: PRHDT, FYEKMQ (reference sequence).

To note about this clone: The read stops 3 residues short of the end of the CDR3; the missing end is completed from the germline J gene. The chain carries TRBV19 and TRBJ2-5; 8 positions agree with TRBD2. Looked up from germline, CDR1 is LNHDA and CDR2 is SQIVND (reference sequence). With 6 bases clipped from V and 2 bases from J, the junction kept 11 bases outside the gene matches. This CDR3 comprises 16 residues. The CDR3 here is CASSHQRESLQETQYF. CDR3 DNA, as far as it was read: TGTGCCAGTAGCCATCAGCGGGAGTCCCTTCAAGAGACC.

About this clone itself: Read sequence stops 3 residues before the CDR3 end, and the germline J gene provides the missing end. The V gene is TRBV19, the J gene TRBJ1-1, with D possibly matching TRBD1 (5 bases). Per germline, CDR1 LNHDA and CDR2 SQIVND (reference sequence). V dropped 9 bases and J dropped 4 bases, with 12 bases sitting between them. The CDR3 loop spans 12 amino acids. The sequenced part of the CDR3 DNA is TGTGCCAGACTACCGGGGGGCACTGAA. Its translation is CARLPGGTE. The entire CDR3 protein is CARLPGGTEAFF.

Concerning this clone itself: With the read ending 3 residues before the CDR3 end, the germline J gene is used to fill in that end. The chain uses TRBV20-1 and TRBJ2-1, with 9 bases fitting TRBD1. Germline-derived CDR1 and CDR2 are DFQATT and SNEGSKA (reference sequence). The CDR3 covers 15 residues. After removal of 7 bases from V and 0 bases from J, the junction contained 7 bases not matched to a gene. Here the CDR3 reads CSVLLTGGSYNEQFF. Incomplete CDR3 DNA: TGCAGTGTTCTCCTGACAGGGGGCTCCTACAATGAG.

The CDR3 loop reads CASSLVAGLEQFF. The sequenced CDR3 bases are TGTGCCAGCAGCTTAGTGGCGGGACTTGAG. V and J are TRBV13 and TRBJ2-1, with a weak D call TRBD2 (6 bases). The CDR3 end is not reached by the read, which stops 3 residues before it; the germline J gene fills it in. With 1 base removed from V and 9 bases from J, the gap between germline ends came to 10 bases. From germline, CDR1 is PRHDT and CDR2 FYEKMQ (reference sequence). This CDR3 comprises 13 residues.